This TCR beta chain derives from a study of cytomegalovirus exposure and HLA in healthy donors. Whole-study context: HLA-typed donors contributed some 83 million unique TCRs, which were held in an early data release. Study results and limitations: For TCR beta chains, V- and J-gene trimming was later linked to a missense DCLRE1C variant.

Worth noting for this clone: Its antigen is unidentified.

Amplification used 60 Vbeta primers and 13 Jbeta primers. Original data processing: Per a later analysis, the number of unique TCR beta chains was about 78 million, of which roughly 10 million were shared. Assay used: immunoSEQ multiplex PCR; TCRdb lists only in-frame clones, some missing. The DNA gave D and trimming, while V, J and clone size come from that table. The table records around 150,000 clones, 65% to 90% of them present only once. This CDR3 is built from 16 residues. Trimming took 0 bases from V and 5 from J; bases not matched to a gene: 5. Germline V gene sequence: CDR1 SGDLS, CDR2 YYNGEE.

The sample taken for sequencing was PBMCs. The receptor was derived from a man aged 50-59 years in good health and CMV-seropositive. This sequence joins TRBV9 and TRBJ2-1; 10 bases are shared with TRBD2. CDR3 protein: CASSVGSSGRHNEQFF. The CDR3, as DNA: TGTGCCAGCAGCGTAGGTTCTAGCGGGAGACACAATGAGCAGTTCTTC.